These 22 T cell receptor beta chains were sequenced from one sample in a study of OX40 agonist ivuxolimab in advanced cancers. Libraries were prepared by immunoSEQ multiplex PCR; TCRdb keeps only in-frame clonotypes and omits some of them. The profile shows 35,000 or so clones, about 92% of them singletons. This sample comprised CD4+ or CD8+ T cells sorted from blood, obtained in a trial of the OX40 agonist ivuxolimab. These receptors originate from an adult with an advanced solid tumor such as melanoma, head and neck, liver or kidney cancer.

The chain couples TRBV18 to TRBJ1-2, with D tentatively TRBD1 (5 bases). Trimming pared 0 bases from V and 1 base from J, leaving 9 bases between. The CDR3 is 15 amino acids. CDR1 is KGHSH and CDR2 is LQKENI in the germline V gene. CDR3 region: CASSPPTDSNYGYTF. CDR3 coding DNA: TGTGCCAGCTCACCACCTACCGACAGTAACTATGGCTACACCTTC.

The genes are TRBV11-2 and TRBJ2-1, with D tentatively TRBD2 (5 bases). CDR3 length: 14 amino acids. Germline values: CDR1 SGHAT, CDR2 FQNNGV. Trimming took 5 bases from V and 8 from J, leaving 16 bases between them. CDR3 sequence: CASSTRTSLDEQFF. CDR3 sequence (DNA): TGTGCCAGCAGCACCCGAACTAGTTTAGATGAGCAGTTCTTC.

The rearrangement joins TRBV19 to TRBJ1-3; D is unclear. Germline V CDR1 and CDR2: LNHDA, SQIVND (reference sequence). Trimming shortened V by 3 bases and J by 0 bases, and 12 bases separated the two germline ends. The CDR3 runs 16 residues. The DNA for the CDR3 is TGTGCCAGTAGTATTTTGGGTAGCCACTCTGGAAACACCATATATTTT. As protein: CASSILGSHSGNTIYF.

The rearrangement uses TRBV27 and TRBJ2-1; weak D call: TRBD1 (5 bases). CDR1 MNHEY and CDR2 SMNVEV come from the germline V gene (reference sequence). Trimming took 1 base from V and 0 from J, leaving 16 bases between them. The CDR3 is 18 residues long. The CDR3 region has the DNA TGTGCCAGCAGTTTATTTGGGGCAGGGCAAAACTCCTACAATGAGCAGTTCTTC. This sequence encodes CASSLFGAGQNSYNEQFF.

The chain links TRBV2 to TRBJ2-5; D remains unclear. Germline CDR1 SNHLY, CDR2 FYNNEI. The V gene lost 4 bases and the J gene lost 4 bases, with 10 bases spanning the gap. This CDR3 region has 13 residues. CDR3 bases: TGTGCCAGCAGTGTTAATAGAGGAGAGACCCAGTACTTC. Encoded protein: CASSVNRGETQYF.

The CDR3 coding sequence is TGCAGCGTTGAGGCTAGCGGGAGAAAGGATACGCAGTATTTT. It specifies CSVEASGRKDTQYF. J is TRBJ2-3 and V is TRBV29-1; 10 bases map to TRBD2. After removal of 3 bases from V and 6 bases from J, the junction contained 6 bases not matched to a gene. The germline CDR1 and CDR2 sequences are SQVTM and ANQGSEA. The CDR3 length is 14 residues.

This chain connects TRBV7-8 to TRBJ1-1; 10 bases match TRBD1. Germline V lookup: CDR1 SGHVS, CDR2 FQNEAQ. This CDR3 comprises 17 residues. The V segment lost 2 bases and the J segment 1 base; nucleotides outside the gene matches: 7. The CDR3 is CASSLSSTGGENTEAFF. For the CDR3, the DNA is TGTGCCAGCAGCTTAAGTTCGACAGGGGGCGAGAACACTGAAGCTTTCTTT.

The rearrangement uses TRBV7-9 and TRBJ2-3; TRBD2 agrees at 12 bases. CDR1 SEHNR and CDR2 FQNEAQ come from the germline V gene (reference sequence). This CDR3 has 17 residues. The trim removed 4 bases at V and 5 bases at J, leaving 10 bases unmatched. DNA of the CDR3: TGTGCCAGCAGCTCCTGGAGACTAGCGGGAGACGAAGATACGCAGTATTTT. Protein sequence: CASSSWRLAGDEDTQYF.

This chain links TRBV4-1 with TRBJ1-1; 7 positions match TRBD1. Germline lookup yields CDR1 MGHRA and CDR2 YSYEKL. The CDR3 extends over 15 amino acids. V lost 5 bases, J lost 4 bases, and 10 bases stayed unmatched. CDR3 in DNA: TGCGCCAGCAGCATCCGACAGGGACCTTCCACTGAAGCTTTCTTT. Its translation is CASSIRQGPSTEAFF.

The chain recombines TRBV2 with TRBJ2-1, with unresolved D. The CDR3 covers 12 residues. V was cut by 6 bases and J by 0 bases, with 3 bases left in between. Germline values: CDR1 SNHLY, CDR2 FYNNEI. The CDR3 nucleotides are TGTGCCAGCAGAGACTCCTACAATGAGCAGTTCTTC. Translating gives CASRDSYNEQFF.

This chain connects TRBV2 to TRBJ2-7; possible D gene TRBD2, 5 bases. Germline CDR1 SNHLY, CDR2 FYNNEI. Trimming shortened V by 3 bases and J by 3 bases, and 6 bases separated the two germline ends. The CDR3 loop spans 12 amino acids. The CDR3 DNA sequence: TGTGCCAGCAGTGAGGAGGTCTACGAGCAGTACTTC. Protein sequence: CASSEEVYEQYF.

The chain employs TRBV28 and TRBJ1-1, with TRBD1 matching over 12 bases. V gave up 8 bases and J gave up 4 bases; unmatched junction bases: 8. This CDR3 region has 15 residues. The germline V gene encodes CDR1 MDHEN and CDR2 SYDVKM. CDR3 sequence: CASGQGTGGFTEAFF. CDR3 DNA sequence: TGTGCCAGCGGTCAAGGGACAGGGGGCTTCACTGAAGCTTTCTTT.

The chain combines TRBV5-1 with TRBJ2-2, with TRBD1 matching 10 bases. Per the germline V gene, CDR1 is SGHRS and CDR2 is YFSETQ. This CDR3 comprises 16 residues. V shed 4 bases, J shed 4 bases, and the junction held 7 bases outside the gene matches. In DNA form, the CDR3 reads TGCGCCAGCAGCGGCCCGACAGGGGGCGGCACCGGGGAGCTGTTTTTT. Its protein is CASSGPTGGGTGELFF. Full variable domain (remainder filled in from reference TRBV5-1 and TRBJ2-2): KAGVTQTPRYLIKTRGQQVTLSCSPISGHRSVSWYQQTPGQGLQFLFEYFSETQRNKGNFPGRFSGRQFSNSRSEMNVSTLELGDSALYLCASSGPTGGGTGELFFGEGSRLTVL.

V usage is TRBV30 and J usage is TRBJ2-1, with a possible D match to TRBD2 (6 bases). The germline V gene has CDR1 GTSNPN and CDR2 SVGIG (reference sequence). V gave up 4 bases and J gave up 2 bases, with 15 bases separating them. This CDR3 region has 15 residues. CDR3 amino acids: CAWTAGAGTYNEQFF. As DNA, the CDR3 is TGTGCCTGGACCGCAGGAGCGGGTACCTACAATGAGCAGTTCTTC.

The V and J genes are TRBV18 and TRBJ1-5, with TRBD1 identical over 8 bases. CDR1 KGHSH and CDR2 LQKENI come from the germline V gene. The CDR3 loop spans 14 amino acids. After removal of 2 bases from V and 5 bases from J, the junction contained 2 bases not matched to a gene. The CDR3 region is CASSPGTGDQPQHF. Here the CDR3 DNA reads TGTGCCAGCTCACCAGGGACAGGAGATCAGCCCCAGCATTTT.

The rearrangement links TRBV29-1 to TRBJ2-1; perhaps TRBD1 as D (6 bases). Germline CDR1 is SQVTM and CDR2 is ANQGSEA. V was cut by 0 bases and J by 5 bases, with 11 bases left in between. CDR3 length: 14 amino acids. The CDR3 DNA reads as TGCAGCGTTGAAGATCCAGGGGATCACAATGAGCAGTTCTTC. This codes for CSVEDPGDHNEQFF.

The chain has TRBV7-9 and TRBJ2-3, with 7 bases fitting TRBD2. Germline CDR1 SEHNR, CDR2 FQNEAQ (reference sequence). The CDR3 sequence is 15 residues long. V trimming: 5 bases; J trimming: 1 base; junction bases outside the gene matches: 6. The CDR3 sequence: CASSQTSAGTDTQYF. The CDR3 DNA is TGTGCCAGCAGCCAAACTAGCGCTGGCACAGATACGCAGTATTTT. The full variable domain, rest sourced from reference TRBV7-9 and TRBJ2-3, is DTGVSQNPRHKITKRGQNVTFRCDPISEHNRLYWYRQTLGQGPEFLTYFQNEAQLEKSRLLSDRFSAERPKGSFSTLEIQRTEQGDSAMYLCASSQTSAGTDTQYFGPGTRLTVL.

The CDR3 loop reads CAWSVNYGYTF. The CDR3, as DNA: TGTGCCTGGAGTGTTAACTATGGCTACACCTTC. The chain employs TRBV30 and TRBJ1-2; the D is unclear. Trimming stripped 0 bases from V and 1 base from J, with 0 bases between. The V gene's germline CDR1 is GTSNPN and CDR2 SVGIG (reference sequence). CDR3 length: 11 residues.

This chain connects TRBV7-9 to TRBJ1-5, with D maybe TRBD1 (5 bases). Germline assignment: CDR1 SEHNR and CDR2 FQNEAQ (reference sequence). The CDR3 is 14 residues long. V was pared by 4 bases and J by 6 bases, with 13 bases between. CDR3 region: CASSSEGAGQPQHF. In nucleotides, the CDR3 is TGTGCCAGCAGCTCCGAAGGGGCTGGTCAGCCCCAGCATTTT. The full variable domain, in which reference TRBV7-9 and TRBJ1-5 provide the parts outside the CDR3, is DTGVSQNPRHKITKRGQNVTFRCDPISEHNRLYWYRQTLGQGPEFLTYFQNEAQLEKSRLLSDRFSAERPKGSFSTLEIQRTEQGDSAMYLCASSSEGAGQPQHFGDGTRLSIL.

V and J are TRBV5-1 and TRBJ2-2; D is perhaps TRBD2 (6 bases). This CDR3 is 16 amino acids long. V was pared by 0 bases and J by 1 base, with 10 bases between. The V gene's germline CDR1 is SGHRS and CDR2 YFSETQ. The CDR3 bases are TGCGCCAGCAGCTTGGACCCGGGACTGAACACCGGGGAGCTGTTTTTT. Its translation: CASSLDPGLNTGELFF. The full variable domain, with the rest looked up from reference TRBV5-1 and TRBJ2-2, is KAGVTQTPRYLIKTRGQQVTLSCSPISGHRSVSWYQQTPGQGLQFLFEYFSETQRNKGNFPGRFSGRQFSNSRSEMNVSTLELGDSALYLCASSLDPGLNTGELFFGEGSRLTVL.

The chain couples TRBV15 to TRBJ1-1; D gene uncertain. V lost 2 bases, J lost 0 bases, and 7 bases lay in between. CDR3 length equals 14 residues. Germline lookup yields CDR1 LNHNV and CDR2 YYDKDF (reference sequence). CDR3 in DNA: TGTGCCACCAGCAGAAATAATTTGAACACTGAAGCTTTCTTT. Translating gives CATSRNNLNTEAFF.

The chain combines TRBV15 with TRBJ1-4; D gene ambiguous. The CDR3 runs 13 residues. V was clipped by 8 bases and J by 0 bases, with 7 bases between them. Germline loops: CDR1 LNHNV, CDR2 YYDKDF (reference sequence). The CDR3 DNA reads as TGTGCCACCGCCAGGACAACTAATGAAAAACTGTTTTTT. Its translation is CATARTTNEKLFF.